The 22 T cell receptor beta chains in this list originate from one sample, sequenced in a study of blood T cell repertoires in COVID-19. Method: immunoSEQ multiplex PCR; TCRdb's copy keeps in-frame clones and lacks some. The table shows roughly 700,000 clones, with 80% to 90% occurring only once. Sequenced input: peripheral blood. These receptors were collected from a young woman with acute or convalescent COVID-19.

The chain uses TRBV5-1 and TRBJ1-1, with a possible D match to TRBD1 (6 bases). The length of the CDR3 is 15 residues. The V end lost 1 base, the J end lost 0 bases, and 10 bases lay between the germline ends. CDR1 and CDR2 (germline): SGHRS, YFSETQ. The CDR3 region is CASSLSDSMNTEAFF. In DNA, the CDR3 is TGCGCCAGCAGCTTGTCGGACAGCATGAACACTGAAGCTTTCTTT. The variable domain in full, with the rest retrieved from reference TRBV5-1 and TRBJ1-1, is KAGVTQTPRYLIKTRGQQVTLSCSPISGHRSVSWYQQTPGQGLQFLFEYFSETQRNKGNFPGRFSGRQFSNSRSEMNVSTLELGDSALYLCASSLSDSMNTEAFFGQGTRLTVV.

J is TRBJ1-1 and V is TRBV30, with no clear D. The germline CDR1 and CDR2 sequences are GTSNPN and SVGIG (reference sequence). The CDR3 spans 15 residues. V dropped 4 bases and J dropped 4 bases, with 19 bases sitting between them. This CDR3 reads CAWNPFGQIPTEAFF. The CDR3 DNA reads TGTGCCTGGAACCCCTTTGGGCAGATTCCCACTGAAGCTTTCTTT.

The chain links TRBV9 to TRBJ1-1, with D possibly being TRBD1 (5 bases). The CDR3 is made up of 15 amino acids. Germline V lookup: CDR1 SGDLS, CDR2 YYNGEE. Trimming took off 0 bases at V and 1 base at J, with 10 bases between the two ends. In nucleotides, the CDR3 is TGTGCCAGCAGCGTAGTTGGACAACCGAACACTGAAGCTTTCTTT. Translated: CASSVVGQPNTEAFF.

The J gene is TRBJ1-2, the V gene TRBV28; unclear D gene. The CDR3 loop spans 13 amino acids. Germline V gene sequence: CDR1 MDHEN, CDR2 SYDVKM. The V and J ends lost 6 bases and 10 bases respectively, with 18 bases between them. CDR3 in amino acids: CASSLTVPLDYTF. CDR3 nucleotides: TGTGCCAGCAGCCTTACAGTGCCGTTGGACTACACCTTC.

The V call is TRBV28, the J call TRBJ1-6; D may be TRBD1 (6 bases). The V end lost 5 bases, the J end lost 11 bases, and 16 bases lay between the germline ends. The CDR3 runs to 14 residues. CDR1 and CDR2 from the germline V gene are MDHEN and SYDVKM. CDR3 sequence reads: CASSPTGKVPPLHF. The CDR3 DNA sequence: TGTGCCAGCAGTCCTACAGGGAAGGTCCCACCCCTCCACTTT. The full variable domain, its missing parts supplied by reference TRBV28 and TRBJ1-6, is DVKVTQSSRYLVKRTGEKVFLECVQDMDHENMFWYRQDPGLGLRLIYFSYDVKMKEKGDIPEGYSVSREKKERFSLILESASTNQTSMYLCASSPTGKVPPLHFGNGTRLTVT.

The J gene is TRBJ2-3, the V gene TRBV6-1, with D perhaps TRBD2 (7 bases). The CDR3 covers 16 residues. Germline values: CDR1 MNHNS, CDR2 SASEGT. Trimming took off 1 base at V and 3 bases at J, with 14 bases between the two ends. In nucleotides, the CDR3 is TGTGCCAGCAGTGAAGTAGGGGGGGTTGGGACAGATACGCAGTATTTT. Its protein is CASSEVGGVGTDTQYF.

The chain employs TRBV10-3 and TRBJ2-7, with 9 nucleotides matching TRBD2. The germline CDR1 and CDR2 sequences are ENHRY and SYGVKD. Unmatched junction bases numbered 6, after V lost 6 bases and J lost 3 bases. The CDR3 runs to 14 residues. CDR3 nucleotides: TGTGCCATCAGCCCGGGACTAGCACTCTACGAGCAGTACTTC. Amino acids: CAISPGLALYEQYF.

The rearrangement links TRBV6-4 to TRBJ1-6; D gene unclear. V lost 3 bases to trimming and J lost 6 bases, with 9 bases between them. Looked up from germline, CDR1 is MRHNA and CDR2 is SNTAGT. This CDR3 is built from 14 residues. The CDR3 sequence: CASSETGFNSPLHF. In DNA, the CDR3 is TGTGCCAGCAGTGAAACCGGGTTTAATTCACCCCTCCACTTT.

The chain combines TRBV14 with TRBJ1-1; 7 positions match TRBD1. This CDR3 region has 16 residues. After removal of 4 bases from V and 0 bases from J, the junction contained 8 bases not matched to a gene. CDR1 SGHDN and CDR2 FVKESK come from the germline V gene. The CDR3 DNA sequence: TGTGCCAGCAGCCCACCGGGACAGACCATGAACACTGAAGCTTTCTTT. Translating gives CASSPPGQTMNTEAFF.

The V and J genes are TRBV4-1 and TRBJ2-1; 9 bases align to TRBD1. Per germline, CDR1 MGHRA and CDR2 YSYEKL. With V trimmed by 4 bases and J by 8 bases, 3 bases remained unmatched. CDR3 length equals 13 residues. In DNA, the CDR3 is TGCGCCAGCAGCCTGGGACAGGGCTATGAGCAGTTCTTC. It translates to CASSLGQGYEQFF.

The V call is TRBV15, the J call TRBJ1-1; D call uncertain. CDR3 length: 12 amino acids. Germline CDR1 and CDR2: LNHNV and YYDKDF (reference sequence). The V end lost 4 bases, the J end lost 0 bases, and 3 bases lay between the germline ends. The CDR3 DNA reads as TGTGCCACCAGCACCTTGAACACTGAAGCTTTCTTT. The encoded protein is CATSTLNTEAFF.

V usage is TRBV9 and J usage is TRBJ1-2; TRBD1 matches 8 bases. The germline V gene has CDR1 SGDLS and CDR2 YYNGEE. After removal of 4 bases from V and 4 bases from J, the junction contained 6 bases not matched to a gene. The CDR3 loop spans 14 amino acids. The CDR3 spells CASSPGDRTYGYTF. CDR3 nucleotides: TGTGCCAGCAGCCCAGGGGACAGGACCTATGGCTACACCTTC.

The chain couples TRBV5-8 to TRBJ2-3; D not resolved. The V and J ends lost 1 base and 1 base respectively, with 10 bases between them. Germline CDR1 and CDR2: SGHTS and YDEGEE. CDR3 length: 15 amino acids. CDR3 sequence (DNA): TGTGCCAGCAGCTTGAGCCGACACGGCACAGATACGCAGTATTTT. Translated: CASSLSRHGTDTQYF.

The chain links TRBV2 to TRBJ1-2, with 9 bases matching TRBD1. The CDR3 contains 17 residues. V shed 6 bases and J 8 bases; nucleotides not matched to a gene: 19. Germline-derived CDR1 and CDR2 are SNHLY and FYNNEI. The CDR3 protein is CASRIPRDRAPGGGYTF. Written as DNA, the CDR3 is TGTGCCAGCAGGATCCCCCGGGACAGGGCCCCCGGCGGCGGCTACACCTTC.

The gene calls are TRBV6-5 and TRBJ1-6, with D unclear. Germline V lookup: CDR1 MNHEY, CDR2 SVGAGI. This CDR3 has 12 residues. Between the trimmed V and J ends, which lost 11 bases and 0 bases, there was a span of 5 bases. This CDR3 reads CAGSSYNSPLHF. The CDR3 bases are TGTGCCGGTAGCTCCTATAATTCACCCCTCCACTTT.

The rearrangement joins TRBV24-1 to TRBJ1-2; 7 bases are a match to TRBD1. The ends lost 3 bases at V and 8 bases at J; junction bases unmatched: 8. Germline CDR1 and CDR2: KGHDR and SFDVKD. The CDR3 contains 14 residues. The CDR3 loop is CATSDDHRGEGYTF. CDR3 bases: TGTGCCACCAGTGATGACCACAGGGGCGAGGGCTACACCTTC.

CDR3 in amino acids: CASSEGGAGSSYEQYF. For the CDR3, the DNA is TGTGCCAGCAGCGAGGGAGGGGCCGGGTCCTCCTACGAGCAGTACTTC. The V call is TRBV9, the J call TRBJ2-7; 7 nucleotides match TRBD2. Trimming took 3 bases from V and 0 from J; bases not matched to a gene: 9. This CDR3 is 16 amino acids long. Per germline, CDR1 SGDLS and CDR2 YYNGEE.

The V and J genes are TRBV7-9 and TRBJ1-4; tentatively, D is TRBD1 (5 bases). CDR1 and CDR2 (germline): SEHNR, FQNEAQ (reference sequence). The CDR3 loop spans 14 amino acids. The germline V and J ends were trimmed by 7 bases and 2 bases, with 11 bases remaining between them. The CDR3 reads CASTTSGTNEKLFF. As DNA, the CDR3 is TGTGCCAGCACGACGTCAGGGACTAATGAAAAACTGTTTTTT.

This rearrangement joins TRBV7-2 to TRBJ2-3; 10 bases line up with TRBD2. The CDR3 extends over 19 amino acids. The germline V gene encodes CDR1 SGHTA and CDR2 FQGNSA. J was trimmed by 1 base and V by 1 base; bases with no gene match: 11. Here the CDR3 reads CASSLVSGPSGGRTDTQYF. The CDR3, as DNA: TGTGCCAGCAGCTTAGTCTCAGGCCCTAGCGGGGGCCGCACAGATACGCAGTATTTT. Full variable domain (outside the CDR3, taken from reference TRBV7-2 and TRBJ2-3): GAGVSQSPSNKVTEKGKDVELRCDPISGHTALYWYRQSLGQGLEFLIYFQGNSAPDKSGLPSDRFSAERTGGSVSTLTIQRTQQEDSAVYLCASSLVSGPSGGRTDTQYFGPGTRLTVL.

The chain combines TRBV28 with TRBJ1-4, with D tentatively TRBD1 (5 bases). This CDR3 is built from 17 residues. V lost 10 bases and J lost 3, with 24 bases in between. Germline V CDR1 and CDR2: MDHEN, SYDVKM. The CDR3 reads CATLGALVGGPNEKLFF. DNA for the CDR3: TGTGCCACCCTAGGGGCCCTTGTCGGCGGCCCTAATGAAAAACTGTTTTTT. The variable domain in full, with the rest retrieved from reference TRBV28 and TRBJ1-4, is DVKVTQSSRYLVKRTGEKVFLECVQDMDHENMFWYRQDPGLGLRLIYFSYDVKMKEKGDIPEGYSVSREKKERFSLILESASTNQTSMYLCATLGALVGGPNEKLFFGSGTQLSVL.

The chain couples TRBV7-2 to TRBJ2-7, with unresolved D. Trimming stripped 1 base from V and 3 bases from J, with 16 bases between. Germline CDR1 and CDR2: SGHTA and FQGNSA. This CDR3 has 16 amino acids. In DNA form, the CDR3 reads TGTGCCAGCAGCTTAGTCGGAGACCCGGTCAGCTACGAGCAGTACTTC. Protein sequence: CASSLVGDPVSYEQYF.

The V call is TRBV28, the J call TRBJ1-1; a weak D match, TRBD1 (6 bases). The germline V gene encodes CDR1 MDHEN and CDR2 SYDVKM. The ends were cut back, 4 bases at V and 6 bases at J, with 15 bases in the middle. The CDR3 sequence is 14 residues long. The CDR3: CASSYPPPGAEAFF. The CDR3 nucleotides are TGTGCCAGCAGTTATCCCCCTCCAGGGGCTGAAGCTTTCTTT.